Sequencing of this T cell receptor beta chain was carried out in a study of T cells expressing NK-cell markers (dated by TCRdb to 2020 to 2021). Regarding the study in general: Three sorted T-cell subsets (CD3+CD56+NKG2C+, CD3+CD56+NKG2C- and CD3+CD56-NKG2C+) from several donors had their TCR beta-chain repertoires profiled. Seven of the eight sequenced donors were HCMV-seropositive and one was HCMV-seronegative. The eight sequenced donors were randomly selected healthy volunteers, three men and five women. Illumina HiSeq 2000/2500, MiSeq or NextSeq was used to sequence libraries as 2 x 150 bp reads.

Reads for this sample came from an Illumina HiSeq 2000. TCR beta cDNA libraries were prepared using 5'RACE template switching, which introduced a universal primer site and unique molecular identifiers. Priming for cDNA synthesis came from the TCR beta constant segment, and two successive PCR amplification steps followed. In the authors' own workflow: MIGEC was used to demultiplex reads and group reads by UMI, and MiTCR was used to assemble and quantify clonotypes. To remove erroneous sequences, TCR cDNA sequences were retained only when supported by two or more reads. The tcR package was used for downstream repertoire analysis, and clonotypes were matched across fractions by CDR3 nucleotide sequence plus V segment. VDJmatch was used to annotate antigen specificity against VDJdb, with one amino acid substitution allowed in CDR3. After TCRdb reprocessed the reads, each CDR3 protein sequence was kept as one row, without DNA. TCRdb's processing, not the study's, gives the V and J calls here. The table for this sample shows more than 400,000 distinct CDR3 sequences. Clones ranked in the top ten supply 7.3% of the sample.

HCMV serostatus was determined by detecting HCMV-specific IgG in serum with a commercial ELISA kit. Ficoll density gradient centrifugation was used to isolate peripheral blood mononuclear cells from blood. The germline V gene yields SGHTA for CDR1 and FQGNSA for CDR2. Taken from cysteine to phenylalanine, the CDR3 has 15 residues. The DNA is not on file. On this clonotype itself: Its recognized antigen is unknown.

Overall results and qualifications from the work: In several donors, the dominant CD3+CD56+NKG2C+ clonotypes ranked among the top 10 CD8+ clonotypes, making up roughly 1.0-7.0% of CD8+ T cells. It remained unclear whether the expanded NKG2C-expressing T cell clones were specific for HCMV antigens. Those dominant clonotypes were again the most abundant among CD3+CD56-NKG2C+ cells in four donors, at 28.3-60.1%.

The origin of this receptor is a woman between 18 and 70 years old in good health. Sequenced: blood T cells: a sorted CD56 or NKG2C T cell subset, CD4+ or CD8+ T cells, or bulk PBMC T cells (not recorded which). The chain is assembled from TRBV7-2 and TRBJ2-2; TCRdb selects TRBD1, and the lack of DNA leaves this call unchecked. Here the CDR3 is given as CASSGTGTGAGELFF.